This T cell receptor beta chain was sequenced during a study of T-cell memory formation after mild COVID-19. Study summary: Each donor largely had its own TCR clusters.

Constant-segment primers and 5'RACE yielded cDNA libraries for TCR alpha and TCR beta, each carrying sample barcodes and UMIs. Using its own MiXCR run on the 5' RACE reads, TCRdb lists one record per CDR3 protein. This table holds 170,000 or so distinct CDR3 sequences, about a fifth found once. Points from the study as a whole: Mainly CM and EM harbored the contracting CD4+ clones; mainly EMRA harbored the CD8+ ones.

The CDR3 runs 14 residues. CDR1 SEHNR and CDR2 FQNEAQ come from the germline V gene (reference sequence). Trimming took off 8 bases at V and 4 bases at J, with 18 bases between the two ends. Details on this clonotype: The antigen is undetermined.

Sequencing used PBMCs or a T cell subset sorted from them (not recorded which). The chain combines TRBV7-9 with TRBJ2-7, with a tentative D call TRBD1 (5 bases). The TCR was taken from an adult woman who had mild COVID-19 (a few samples of this study predate the infection). Cell type and time point are not known. Written as DNA, the CDR3 is TGTGCCAGCGCCGAAGGGGTACGATTTTACGAGCAGTACTTC. It is translated as CASAEGVRFYEQYF.